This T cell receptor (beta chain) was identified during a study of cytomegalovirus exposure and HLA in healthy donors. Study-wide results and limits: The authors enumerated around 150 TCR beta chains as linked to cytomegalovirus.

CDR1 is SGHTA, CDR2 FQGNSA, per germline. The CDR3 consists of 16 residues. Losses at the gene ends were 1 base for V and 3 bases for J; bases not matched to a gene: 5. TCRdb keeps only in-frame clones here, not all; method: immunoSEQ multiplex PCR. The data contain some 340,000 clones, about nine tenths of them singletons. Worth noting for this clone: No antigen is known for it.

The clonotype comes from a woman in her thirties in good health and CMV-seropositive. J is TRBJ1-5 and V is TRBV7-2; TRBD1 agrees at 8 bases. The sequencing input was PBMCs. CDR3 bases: TGTGCCAGCAGCTTAGGCGGCAGGGGGCACAATCAGCCCCAGCATTTT. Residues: CASSLGGRGHNQPQHF.